The T cell receptor (beta chain) under discussion was sequenced for a study of blood T cell repertoires in COVID-19 (dated by TCRdb to 2019 to 2021). For the wider study: Samples from collaborators originated in the United States, Italy and Spain and spanned both the acute and convalescent phases of COVID-19. The repertoires were made available in a free public database intended to serve as a resource for research on the immune response to SARS-CoV-2. The samples were drawn from two sources: the first 160 participants of the ongoing ImmuneRACE study, and over 1,000 subjects contributed by 6 global collaborators. HLA class I and class II types, where available, came from metadata supplied by the sample provider rather than from assay-based typing. Nearly every sample came with metadata listing a de-identified subject ID, COVID-19 status, age in years and sex. The material from the prospective study consisted of cDNA or gDNA derived from T cells, B-cell-depleted T cells, or PBMCs. Deeply sampled blood TCRbeta repertoires from subjects exposed to, actively infected with, or recovered from COVID-19 were included in the dataset.

TCRbeta CDR3 regions were amplified from genomic DNA by means of the immunoSEQ Assay, a bias-controlled multiplex PCR. In the source study's methods: The number of nucleated cells in each sample was estimated by amplification of reference gene primers within the assay. Sequence reads were collapsed and filtered to measure the absolute abundance of every unique TCRbeta CDR3 rearrangement. For each sample, productive Simpson clonality was calculated as the square root of Simpson's diversity index across productive rearrangements. What TCRdb holds here is the immuneACCESS table cut down to in-frame rearrangements. Part of the clones is not present; checked against another copy, under half of the missing clones reflect an unresolved V gene, and the others are unexplained. V and J calls and clone size follow that table, whereas D and trimming were derived from the DNA. The sample has 300,000 to 450,000 clones on record, 75% to 90% of them singletons. 3% to 4% of the sample is taken by the ten largest.

The collaborating institutions used their own protocols to collect whole blood in K2EDTA tubes. Collaborator samples were shipped for TCRbeta analysis as frozen whole blood, isolated PBMCs, or DNA extracted from either sample type. The trim is 5 bases for V and 5 bases for J, with a gap of 15 bases between the germline ends. The germline V gene (reference sequence) sets CDR1 to MNHEY and CDR2 to SMNVEV. The CDR3 measures 14 amino acids from cysteine to phenylalanine. This entry keeps only the CDR3 DNA: 42 bases, framed from base 1. What the authors observed across the whole study: The amount of clinical and demographic metadata varied by source and participant and was provided uncurated.

This clone was seen once. Its antigen has not been determined. One base away there is no much larger clone; base qualities are not given. Sequencing was done on a sample of peripheral blood. The chain uses TRBV27 and TRBJ1-2; a tentative D match to TRBD1 spans 6 bases. This clonotype was sampled from a woman between 18 and 30 years old with acute or convalescent COVID-19. Read as DNA, the sequence is TGTGCCAGCAGTCCGAACCCCGGACAGTATGGCTACACCTTC. Its amino acids are CASSPNPGQYGYTF.